The T cell receptor beta chain under discussion was sequenced for a study of CD8+ T cells in alopecia areata. Overall study context: Each day, treated patients took oral tofacitinib twice, at 5 to 10 mg per dose. Treatment with tofacitinib (6 to 18 months) was followed by 6 months off drug. The study's findings and limits: Patients displayed less clarity in TCR sharing than mice, a finding possibly related to HLA. While tofacitinib was given, many expanded lesional clones persisted in scalp and blood.

RNA extraction was followed by reverse transcription into cDNA, which acted as the sequencing template. TCRdb's table, derived via immunoSEQ multiplex PCR, lists solely in-frame clones and lacks some. In the table there are around 110,000 clones, about 83% of which are singletons. From germline, CDR1 is SGHVS and CDR2 FQNEAQ. V lost 0 bases and J 2 bases, leaving 8 bases between the germline ends. The CDR3 covers 14 residues. The treatment denotes: oral pan-JAK inhibitor, 5-10 mg twice daily. Points on this clone: Its matching antigen is unknown.

The sequencing here drew on CD8+ T cells sorted from blood, taken at week 24, from a patient treated with tofacitinib. The J gene is TRBJ2-7, the V gene TRBV7-8, with a weak D call TRBD1 (6 bases). The sequence was obtained from a human donor with alopecia areata. Written as DNA, the CDR3 is TGTGCCAGCAGCTTAGCGGACAGAACCTACGAGCAGTACTTC. Amino acid sequence: CASSLADRTYEQYF.